This TCR beta chain appears in the sequencing data of a study of OX40 agonist ivuxolimab in advanced cancers. With respect to the entire study: Ivuxolimab was a fully human IgG2 agonistic monoclonal antibody targeting the costimulatory receptor OX40 (CD134). The point of sequencing TCRbeta in the periphery was to test whether ivuxolimab changed TCR sequence diversity and drove clonal T-cell expansion. Intravenous ivuxolimab was administered to patients every 2 weeks at six dose levels: 0.01, 0.1, 0.3, 1.5, 3 and 10 mg/kg. The dose-escalation cohort was 82.7% male with a mean age of about 65 years, ranging from roughly 23 to 90. Of the roughly 50 dose-escalation patients, hepatocellular carcinoma was present in about 20, melanoma in around 15, renal cell carcinoma in 9 and head and neck cancer in 9. Three dose-escalation patients achieved partial responses, one with hepatocellular carcinoma and two with cutaneous melanoma. Patients were allowed to have had prior anti-PD-1, anti-PD-L1 or anti-CTLA-4 therapy, and 30% to 40% of the dose-escalation patients had been treated with checkpoint inhibitors. The paper covers the monotherapy dose-escalation part of the phase I ivuxolimab trial, which included N ≈ 50 patients. The paper as a whole reports these results and caveats: The antigen specificity of the peripheral T cells that underwent clonal expansion was not determined. At doses of 0.1 to 3.0 mg/kg, clonal expansion of both CD4+ and CD8+ T cells in blood was seen between baseline and week 6. Low levels of normalized T-cell clonal expansion were also seen in some patients who did not respond. On average, CD8+ T cells showed more expanded clones than CD4+ T cells after ivuxolimab. Partial responders in the 0.1-3.0 mg/kg groups had among the lowest normalized peripheral clonal expansion, especially among CD8+ T cells.

About this clone: Its cognate antigen has yet to be identified. Per-nucleotide qualities are absent, and no much larger clonotype sits a single base away.

The trial excluded patients who had a history of autoimmune disease or who were on systemic immunosuppression. Peripheral blood for TCR sequencing was collected from all dose cohorts at baseline, on cycle 4 day 1, and on cycle 7 day 1. Samples were obtained from an open-label, multicenter, first-in-human phase I dose-escalation trial of ivuxolimab. Adults with locally advanced or metastatic head and neck squamous cell, hepatocellular, melanoma or renal cell carcinoma were enrolled in the trial. Before TCR sequencing, CD4+ T cells and CD8+ T cells from peripheral blood were sorted into separate populations. To sequence the TCRbeta CDR3 region, genomic DNA was isolated from the sorted cells. The immunoSEQ Assay was used to sequence the TCRbeta CDR3 regions. TCRdb's version of the immuneACCESS table is confined to in-frame rearrangements and falls short of the full clone set. An unresolved V gene accounts for under half of the shortfall where checked; the remainder is of unknown origin. The sample data list more than 65,000 clones, and roughly 84% of these were observed just once. The ten largest clones capture around a sixth of the sample.

CDR1 LGHNA and CDR2 YNFKEQ were looked up in the germline V gene. At the junction V is shortened by 0 bases and J by 5 bases, with 7 bases in between. The CDR3 spans 14 residues, from the cysteine through the phenylalanine. The entry retains the CDR3 DNA only, 42 bases that are in frame from base 1. This receptor was identified in an adult with an advanced solid tumor such as melanoma, head and neck, liver or kidney cancer. The source material was CD4+ or CD8+ T cells sorted from blood, sampled in a trial of the OX40 agonist ivuxolimab. This receptor chain uses TRBV4-2 and TRBJ2-2; the D gene assignment is ambiguous. Here is the DNA: TGTGCCAGCAGCCAAGATGGGCTAACCGGGGAGCTGTTTTTT. It specifies CASSQDGLTGELFF.